This T cell receptor beta chain was documented in a study of shared clonotypes between healthy human individuals. With 5 bases removed from V and 6 bases from J, the gap between germline ends came to 5 bases. CDR1 is SQVTM, CDR2 ANQGSEA, per germline. This CDR3 has 10 amino acids. Repertoires were generated with immunoSEQ multiplex PCR, while TCRdb's copy carries only in-frame clones and drops some. Altogether about 2.3 million clones are present, 85% to 95% being singletons, with the ten largest covering approximately 0.4%. The gene calls are TRBV29-1 and TRBJ2-1; D not resolved. Sample: naive CD4+ T cells from PBMCs. Subset reported: CD45RA+ positively selected. The sequence was collected from a man aged 18 to 29 in good health. Some clones in this sample may be carry-over from other donors' samples. DNA for the CDR3: TGCAGCGTTTTTGTCAATGAGCAGTTCTTC. As protein: CSVFVNEQFF.